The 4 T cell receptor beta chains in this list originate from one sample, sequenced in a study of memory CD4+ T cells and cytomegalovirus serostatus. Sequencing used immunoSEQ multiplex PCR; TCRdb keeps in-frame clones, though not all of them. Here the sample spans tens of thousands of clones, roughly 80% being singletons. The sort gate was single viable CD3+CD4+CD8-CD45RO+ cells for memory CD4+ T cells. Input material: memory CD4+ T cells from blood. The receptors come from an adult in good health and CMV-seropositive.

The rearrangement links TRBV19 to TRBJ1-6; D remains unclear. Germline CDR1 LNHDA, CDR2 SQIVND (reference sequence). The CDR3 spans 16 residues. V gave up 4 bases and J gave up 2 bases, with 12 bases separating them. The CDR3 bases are TGTGCCAGTAGTAACATCGAGGATGCCTATAATTCACCCCTCCACTTT. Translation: CASSNIEDAYNSPLHF.

CDR3 bases: TGTGCCAGCAGCACCAGCGGGAATGAGCAGTTCTTC. Translated: CASSTSGNEQFF. The gene calls are TRBV7-6 and TRBJ2-1; D might be TRBD2 (6 bases). The V gene lost 5 bases and the J gene lost 7 bases, with 9 bases spanning the gap. This CDR3 is 12 amino acids long. Germline CDR1 SGHVS, CDR2 FNYEAQ.

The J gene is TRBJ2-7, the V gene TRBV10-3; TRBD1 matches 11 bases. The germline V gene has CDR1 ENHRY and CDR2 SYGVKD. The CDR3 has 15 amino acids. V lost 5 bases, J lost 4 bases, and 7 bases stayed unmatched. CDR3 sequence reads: CAISTPGQGVYEQYF. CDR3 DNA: TGTGCCATCAGTACCCCGGGACAGGGGGTGTACGAGCAGTACTTC.

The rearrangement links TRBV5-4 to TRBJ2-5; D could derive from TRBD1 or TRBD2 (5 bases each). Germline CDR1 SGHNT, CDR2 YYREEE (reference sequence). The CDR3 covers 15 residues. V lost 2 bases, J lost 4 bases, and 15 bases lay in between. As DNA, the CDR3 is TGTGCCAGCAGCTTAGGCCAGGGAGAATCAGAGACCCAGTACTTC. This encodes CASSLGQGESETQYF.